This passage covers 27 T cell receptor beta chains from one sample sequenced in a study of T cell responses to AZD1222 COVID-19 vaccine. TCRdb's table, derived via immunoSEQ multiplex PCR, lists solely in-frame clones and lacks some. The sample lists tens of thousands of clones, 85% to 90% occurring once. Sequenced material: peripheral blood, taken 28 days after the second AZD1222 dose. These receptors were obtained from an adult who received the AZD1222 COVID-19 vaccine.

A few counts support this clone. The chain carries TRBV2 and TRBJ2-1; the D gene is possibly TRBD1 (5 bases). In germline, CDR1 is SNHLY, CDR2 FYNNEI. This CDR3 contains 15 residues. Trimming removed 0 bases at V and 3 bases at J, with 9 bases between. The CDR3 DNA follows: TGTGCCAGCAGTGAAGCCAAGGGGTACTACAATGAGCAGTTCTTC. Translated, it gives CASSEAKGYYNEQFF. The complete variable domain, with remaining parts taken from reference TRBV2 and TRBJ2-1, reads EPEVTQTPSHQVTQMGQEVILRCVPISNHLYFYWYRQILGQKVEFLVSFYNNEISEKSEIFDDQFSVERPDGSNFTLKIRSTKLEDSAMYFCASSEAKGYYNEQFFGPGTRLTVL.

The chain joins TRBV19 to TRBJ2-3, with 12 positions matching TRBD2. V trimming: 9 bases; J trimming: 6 bases; junction bases outside the gene matches: 7. Germline CDR1 reads LNHDA; CDR2 reads SQIVND (reference sequence). This CDR3 contains 14 residues. The CDR3 coding sequence is TGTGCCAGCTGTACTCTAGCGGGAGGGGATACGCAGTATTTT. Its translation is CASCTLAGGDTQYF.

The J gene is TRBJ1-1, the V gene TRBV6-2 or TRBV6-3; the D gene is possibly TRBD1 (5 bases). V shed 2 bases and J shed 1 base, with 5 bases lying between them. Germline assignment: CDR1 MNHEY and CDR2 SVGEGT. The CDR3 length is 13 residues. Here the CDR3 reads CASSYGGNTEAFF. The CDR3 DNA sequence: TGTGCCAGCAGTTACGGGGGGAACACTGAAGCTTTCTTT.

The chain has TRBV7-9 and TRBJ2-5, with 13 bases matching TRBD2. The CDR3 spans 16 residues. Germline CDR1 SEHNR, CDR2 FQNEAQ (reference sequence). The junction had 6 bases not matched to a gene; V was cut back by 5 bases and J by 3 bases. In DNA form, the CDR3 reads TGTGCCAGCAGCGGACCGGGACTAGCGGGAAAAGAGACCCAGTACTTC. Translating gives CASSGPGLAGKETQYF.

This chain uses TRBV5-4 with TRBJ1-1; D gene unclear. The CDR3 contains 13 residues. Germline loops: CDR1 SGHNT, CDR2 YYREEE (reference sequence). The V gene lost 4 bases and the J gene lost 1 base, with 8 bases spanning the gap. The CDR3 DNA follows: TGTGCCAGCAGCGGAAGGAGGAACACTGAAGCTTTCTTT. This translates into CASSGRRNTEAFF.

The table lists this clone with a few counts. The genes are TRBV5-1 and TRBJ2-3; D call uncertain. The V and J ends lost 1 base and 3 bases respectively, with 15 bases between them. The CDR3 covers 16 residues. CDR1 and CDR2 from the germline V gene are SGHRS and YFSETQ. Here the CDR3 reads CASSLRQVGQTDTQYF. CDR3 DNA sequence: TGCGCCAGCAGCTTGAGACAAGTCGGTCAGACAGATACGCAGTATTTT.

The chain uses TRBV4-2 and TRBJ2-2; D perhaps matches TRBD1 (6 bases). CDR3 size: 16 residues. Trimming left V 2 bases short and J 6 bases short, with 16 bases between. Germline V lookup: CDR1 LGHNA, CDR2 YNFKEQ. CDR3 coding DNA: TGTGCCAGCAGCCAAAGTAGCCAGGGGTGGGCCGGGGAGCTGTTTTTT. It codes for CASSQSSQGWAGELFF.

The V and J genes are TRBV5-4 and TRBJ2-7, with D hard to call. CDR1 and CDR2 (germline): SGHNT, YYREEE (reference sequence). The V and J ends lost 0 bases and 2 bases respectively, with 12 bases between them. The CDR3 has 15 amino acids. In nucleotides, the CDR3 is TGTGCCAGCAGCTTGGCGGCAGCCTCCCCCTACGAGCAGTACTTC. Protein sequence: CASSLAAASPYEQYF.

This chain connects TRBV6-2 or TRBV6-3 to TRBJ2-5; the match to TRBD1 covers 7 bases. The germline gives CDR1 MNHEY, CDR2 SVGEGT. The J segment lost 2 bases and the V segment lost 6 bases, leaving 12 bases of the junction unmatched. The length of the CDR3 is 16 residues. The DNA of the CDR3 is TGTGCCAGCAGCCAGGACCTGAACAGGGGACAAGAGACCCAGTACTTC. Protein sequence: CASSQDLNRGQETQYF.

V usage is TRBV5-6 and J usage is TRBJ2-5; D tentatively reads TRBD1 or TRBD2 (5 bases each). Trimming removed 0 bases at V and 5 bases at J, with 11 bases between. The CDR3 contains 14 residues. Germline V gives CDR1 SGHDT, CDR2 YYEEEE. CDR3 DNA sequence: TGTGCCAGCAGCTTGGAGGGGTGGGACGAGACCCAGTACTTC. Protein product: CASSLEGWDETQYF. Full variable domain (remainder filled in from reference TRBV5-6 and TRBJ2-5): DAGVTQSPTHLIKTRGQQVTLRCSPKSGHDTVSWYQQALGQGPQFIFQYYEEEERQRGNFPDRFSGHQFPNYSSELNVNALLLGDSALYLCASSLEGWDETQYFGPGTRLLVL.

The chain recombines TRBV6-1 with TRBJ2-5, with TRBD2 identical over 9 bases. This CDR3 contains 17 residues. With V trimmed by 2 bases and J by 5 bases, 12 bases remained unmatched. Germline V gives CDR1 MNHNS, CDR2 SASEGT. The CDR3 reads CASSESGGRAPRETQYF. DNA for the CDR3: TGTGCCAGCAGTGAAAGTGGCGGGAGGGCCCCGCGGGAGACCCAGTACTTC.

This chain joins TRBV2 and TRBJ2-1, with TRBD2 identical over 9 bases. CDR1 and CDR2 (germline): SNHLY, FYNNEI. The CDR3 contains 14 residues. J was trimmed by 5 bases and V by 8 bases; bases with no gene match: 7. This CDR3 is CASEPGLADNEQFF. The CDR3 nucleotides read TGTGCCAGCGAACCGGGACTAGCAGACAATGAGCAGTTCTTC.

For this clone: The same CDR3 can be traced to other DNA sequences in this sample. The V call is TRBV9, the J call TRBJ1-5; D not certain. The germline CDR1 and CDR2 sequences are SGDLS and YYNGEE. Deletions cut 0 bases from V and 0 bases from J, with 4 bases between. The CDR3 runs to 14 residues. CDR3 DNA sequence: TGTGCCAGCAGCGTAGGTATTAGCAATCAGCCCCAGCATTTT. Amino acid sequence: CASSVGISNQPQHF. The entire variable domain, with the rest obtained from reference TRBV9 and TRBJ1-5, is as follows: DSGVTQTPKHLITATGQRVTLRCSPRSGDLSVYWYQQSLDQGLQFLIQYYNGEERAKGNILERFSAQQFPDLHSELNLSSLELGDSALYFCASSVGISNQPQHFGDGTRLSIL.

Only one count was recorded for this clone. The chain links TRBV24-1 to TRBJ2-5; no firm D call. Trimming left V 12 bases short and J 2 bases short, with 21 bases between. CDR1 is KGHDR, CDR2 SFDVKD, per germline. CDR3 length: 15 residues. The CDR3 nucleotides are TGTGCCCACGGGCCGCCAGTGGGGTTTCAAGAGACCCAGTACTTC. Protein: CAHGPPVGFQETQYF.

This chain uses TRBV5-1 with TRBJ1-6; D is ambiguous. The V end lost 3 bases, the J end lost 7 bases, and 14 bases lay between the germline ends. This CDR3 has 15 amino acids. The germline V gene has CDR1 SGHRS and CDR2 YFSETQ. CDR3 DNA: TGCGCCAGCAGCTCAGACGCCGGGGTGAATTCACCCCTCCACTTT. Its protein is CASSSDAGVNSPLHF.

The count of this clone is one. The rearrangement uses TRBV5-5 and TRBJ2-7; D uncertain. The germline gives CDR1 SGHKS, CDR2 YYEKEE (reference sequence). CDR3 length: 14 amino acids. Trimming removed 0 bases from V and 3 bases from J, with 10 bases in between. DNA of the CDR3: TGTGCCAGCAGCTTGGCAGGAATAGACTACGAGCAGTACGTC. It yields the protein CASSLAGIDYEQYV.

The J gene is TRBJ2-7, the V gene TRBV11-3, with 7 bases identical to TRBD2. In germline, CDR1 is SGHNT, CDR2 YENEEA. V lost 5 bases to trimming and J lost 0 bases; unmatched junction nucleotides: 4. This CDR3 is 14 amino acids long. DNA for the CDR3: TGTGCCAGCAGCCCCGGGGGGACCTCCTACGAGCAGTACTTC. This codes for CASSPGGTSYEQYF.

This clone showed up just a few times. The chain uses TRBV7-2 and TRBJ2-7; D tentatively fits TRBD1 or TRBD2 (5 bases each). From germline, CDR1 is SGHTA and CDR2 FQGNSA. V was clipped by 5 bases and J by 7 bases, with 27 bases between them. CDR3 length: 17 residues. The CDR3, as DNA: TGTGCCAGCAGCGGAAACGGGGTCGGGGCATGGGCTAGGGAGCAGTACTTC. Protein sequence: CASSGNGVGAWAREQYF.

V gene TRBV11-3 combines with J gene TRBJ1-2; 8 bases map to TRBD1. Unmatched junction bases numbered 14, after V lost 0 bases and J lost 2 bases. There are 19 residues in the CDR3. Germline CDR1 is SGHNT and CDR2 is YENEEA. CDR3 sequence: CASSLDRPGTGPFNYGYTF. DNA for the CDR3: TGTGCCAGCAGCTTAGATAGGCCCGGGACAGGCCCCTTCAACTATGGCTACACCTTC.

The chain has TRBV2 and TRBJ2-1; 7 nucleotides agree with TRBD2. Germline V CDR1 and CDR2: SNHLY, FYNNEI. The CDR3 is 15 residues long. The junction had 8 bases not matched to a gene; V was cut back by 6 bases and J by 3 bases. CDR3 DNA sequence: TGTGCCAGCAGCCGGAGCGGGGCCTTCTACAATGAGCAGTTCTTC. Translated, it gives CASSRSGAFYNEQFF.

The gene calls are TRBV5-1 and TRBJ2-7, with D tentatively TRBD1 (5 bases). This CDR3 has 15 amino acids. Looked up from germline, CDR1 is SGHRS and CDR2 is YFSETQ. V was cut by 0 bases and J by 0 bases, with 10 bases left in between. This CDR3 is CASSLESGRSYEQYF. In DNA form, the CDR3 reads TGCGCCAGCAGCTTGGAGTCAGGGCGCTCCTACGAGCAGTACTTC.

The chain combines TRBV6-6 with TRBJ2-7; tentatively, D is TRBD2 (5 bases). Trimming pared 5 bases from V and 2 bases from J, leaving 13 bases between. The CDR3 is made up of 14 amino acids. Germline V gives CDR1 MNHNY, CDR2 SVGAGI (reference sequence). In DNA, the CDR3 is TGTGCCAGCAGTACCTCTACCGGGACCTACGAGCAGTACTTC. Translating gives CASSTSTGTYEQYF.

This chain connects TRBV12-5 to TRBJ1-5; TRBD1 might be the D (5 bases). Germline V lookup: CDR1 LGHNT, CDR2 FRNRAP. This CDR3 spans 14 amino acids. The V gene lost 4 bases and the J gene lost 0 bases, with 7 bases spanning the gap. The CDR3 DNA follows: TGTGCTAGTGGTTGGGGGGTTAGCAATCAGCCCCAGCATTTT. It translates to CASGWGVSNQPQHF. Looking up the rest from reference TRBV12-5 and TRBJ1-5 gives the full variable domain: DARVTQTPRHKVTEMGQEVTMRCQPILGHNTVFWYRQTMMQGLELLAYFRNRAPLDDSGMPKDRFSAEMPDATLATLKIQPSEPRDSAVYFCASGWGVSNQPQHFGDGTRLSIL.

The rearrangement links TRBV19 to TRBJ2-6, with no clear D. CDR1 LNHDA and CDR2 SQIVND come from the germline V gene (reference sequence). The V gene lost 2 bases and the J gene lost 3 bases, with 8 bases spanning the gap. This CDR3 contains 15 residues. CDR3 DNA sequence: TGTGCCAGTAGTATAAGGAGTCATGGGGCCAACGTCCTGACTTTC. Protein sequence: CASSIRSHGANVLTF.

This clone was counted a single time. The chain joins TRBV6-6 to TRBJ1-2, with D unclear. The length of the CDR3 is 14 residues. The V end was cut by 5 bases, the J end by 4 bases, with 14 bases between. CDR1 is MNHNY, CDR2 SVGAGI, per germline (reference sequence). The CDR3 spells CASSTPGETYGYTF. CDR3 bases: TGTGCCAGCAGTACCCCCGGTGAGACCTATGGCTACACCTTC.

The chain couples TRBV29-1 to TRBJ2-5, with unresolved D. Trimming shortened V by 2 bases and J by 2 bases, and 9 bases separated the two germline ends. CDR3 length equals 13 residues. CDR1 and CDR2 (germline): SQVTM, ANQGSEA. The CDR3 sequence: CSVEFVAQETQYF. CDR3 nucleotide sequence: TGCAGCGTTGAATTCGTGGCGCAAGAGACCCAGTACTTC.

V usage is TRBV5-6 and J usage is TRBJ1-4; D not certain. This CDR3 has 14 amino acids. Trimming pared 1 base from V and 4 bases from J, leaving 8 bases between. Per the germline V gene, CDR1 is SGHDT and CDR2 is YYEEEE. This chain's CDR3 is CASSLHLNNEKLFF. CDR3 DNA sequence: TGTGCCAGCAGCTTGCACCTCAATAATGAAAAACTGTTTTTT.